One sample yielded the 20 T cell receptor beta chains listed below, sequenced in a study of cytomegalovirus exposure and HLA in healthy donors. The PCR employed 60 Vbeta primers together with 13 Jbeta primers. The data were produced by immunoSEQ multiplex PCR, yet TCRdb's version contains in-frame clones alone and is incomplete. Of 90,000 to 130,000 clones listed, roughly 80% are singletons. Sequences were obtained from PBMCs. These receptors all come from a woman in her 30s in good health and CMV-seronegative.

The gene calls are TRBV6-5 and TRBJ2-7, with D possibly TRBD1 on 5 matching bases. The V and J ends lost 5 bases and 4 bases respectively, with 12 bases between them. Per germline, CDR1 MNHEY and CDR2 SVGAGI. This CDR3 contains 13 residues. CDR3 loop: CASSHGQLYEQYF. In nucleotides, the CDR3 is TGTGCCAGCAGTCACGGACAACTATACGAGCAGTACTTC.

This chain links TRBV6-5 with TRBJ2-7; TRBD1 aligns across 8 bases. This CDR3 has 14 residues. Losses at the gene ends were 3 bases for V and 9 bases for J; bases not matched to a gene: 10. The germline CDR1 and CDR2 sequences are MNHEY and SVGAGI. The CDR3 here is CASSYSGTGPGQYF. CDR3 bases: TGTGCCAGCAGTTATTCCGGGACAGGCCCCGGGCAGTACTTC.

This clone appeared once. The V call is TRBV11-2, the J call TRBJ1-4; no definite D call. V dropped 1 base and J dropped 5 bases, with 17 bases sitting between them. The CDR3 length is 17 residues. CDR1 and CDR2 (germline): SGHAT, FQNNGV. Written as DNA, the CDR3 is TGTGCCAGCAGCTTAGGCCTGGCTGGCAGAGGGAATGAAAAACTGTTTTTT. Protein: CASSLGLAGRGNEKLFF.

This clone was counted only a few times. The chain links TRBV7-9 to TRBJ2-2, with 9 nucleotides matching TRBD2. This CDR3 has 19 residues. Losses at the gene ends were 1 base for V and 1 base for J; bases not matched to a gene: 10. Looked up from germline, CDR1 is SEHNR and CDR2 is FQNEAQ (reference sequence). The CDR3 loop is CASSLGRLSGRGNTGELFF. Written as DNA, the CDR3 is TGTGCCAGCAGCTTAGGAAGGCTTAGCGGGAGAGGGAACACCGGGGAGCTGTTTTTT. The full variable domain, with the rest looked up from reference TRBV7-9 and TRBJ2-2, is DTGVSQNPRHKITKRGQNVTFRCDPISEHNRLYWYRQTLGQGPEFLTYFQNEAQLEKSRLLSDRFSAERPKGSFSTLEIQRTEQGDSAMYLCASSLGRLSGRGNTGELFFGEGSRLTVL.

The CDR3 region has the DNA TGTGCCAGCAGCGACGACAGGGGGCACCAAGAGACCCAGTACTTC. This codes for CASSDDRGHQETQYF. The J gene is TRBJ2-5, the V gene TRBV9, with 10 positions matching TRBD1. The CDR3 consists of 15 residues. In germline, CDR1 is SGDLS, CDR2 YYNGEE. Trimming took 3 bases from V and 0 from J; bases not matched to a gene: 2.

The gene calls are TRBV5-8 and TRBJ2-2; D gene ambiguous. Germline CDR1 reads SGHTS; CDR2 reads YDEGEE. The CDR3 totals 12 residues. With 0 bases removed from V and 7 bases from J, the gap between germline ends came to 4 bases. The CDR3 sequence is CASSLARGELFF. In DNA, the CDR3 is TGTGCCAGCAGCTTGGCCCGCGGGGAGCTGTTTTTT.

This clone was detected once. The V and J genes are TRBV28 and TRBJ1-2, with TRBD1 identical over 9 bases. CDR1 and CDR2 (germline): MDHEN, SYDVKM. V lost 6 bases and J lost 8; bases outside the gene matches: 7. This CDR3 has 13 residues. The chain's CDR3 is CASSYATGGGYTF. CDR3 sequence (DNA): TGTGCCAGCAGCTACGCCACAGGGGGCGGCTACACCTTC.

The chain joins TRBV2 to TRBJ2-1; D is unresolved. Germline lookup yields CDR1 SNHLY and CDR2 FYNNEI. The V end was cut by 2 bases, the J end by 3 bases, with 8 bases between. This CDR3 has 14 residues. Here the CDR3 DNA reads TGTGCCAGCAGTGAAAGCGACCTCTACAATGAGCAGTTCTTC. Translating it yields CASSESDLYNEQFF. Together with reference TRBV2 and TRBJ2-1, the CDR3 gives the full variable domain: EPEVTQTPSHQVTQMGQEVILRCVPISNHLYFYWYRQILGQKVEFLVSFYNNEISEKSEIFDDQFSVERPDGSNFTLKIRSTKLEDSAMYFCASSESDLYNEQFFGPGTRLTVL.

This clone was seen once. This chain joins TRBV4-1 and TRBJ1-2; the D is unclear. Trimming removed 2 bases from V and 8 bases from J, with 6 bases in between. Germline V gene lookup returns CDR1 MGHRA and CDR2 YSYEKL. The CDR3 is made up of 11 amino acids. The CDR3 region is CASSQNGGYTF. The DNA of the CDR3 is TGCGCCAGCAGCCAAAATGGCGGCTACACCTTC.

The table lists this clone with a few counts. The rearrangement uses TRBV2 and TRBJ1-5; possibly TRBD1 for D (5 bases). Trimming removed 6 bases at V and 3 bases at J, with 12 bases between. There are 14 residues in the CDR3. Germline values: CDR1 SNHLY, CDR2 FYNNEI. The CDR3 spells CASREGLLNQPQHF. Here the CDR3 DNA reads TGTGCCAGCAGAGAGGGACTCCTCAATCAGCCCCAGCATTTT.

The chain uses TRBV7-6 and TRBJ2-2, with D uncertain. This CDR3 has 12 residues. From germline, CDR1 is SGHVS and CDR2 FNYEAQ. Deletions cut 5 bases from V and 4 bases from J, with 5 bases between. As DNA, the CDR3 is TGTGCCAGCAGCCTTATCACCGGGGAGCTGTTTTTT. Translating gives CASSLITGELFF.

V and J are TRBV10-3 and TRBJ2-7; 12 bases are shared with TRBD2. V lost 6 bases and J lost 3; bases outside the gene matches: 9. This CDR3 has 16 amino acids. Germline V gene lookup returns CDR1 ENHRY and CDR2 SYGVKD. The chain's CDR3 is CAISPSGGGVVYEQYF. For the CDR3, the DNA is TGTGCCATCAGCCCTAGCGGGGGGGGAGTCGTCTACGAGCAGTACTTC.

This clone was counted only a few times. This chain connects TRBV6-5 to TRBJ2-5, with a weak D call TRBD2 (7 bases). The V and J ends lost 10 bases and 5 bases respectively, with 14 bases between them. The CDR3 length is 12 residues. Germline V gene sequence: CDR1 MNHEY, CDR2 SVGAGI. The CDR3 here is CATHRGAETQYF. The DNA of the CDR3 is TGTGCCACCCACCGGGGGGCGGAGACCCAGTACTTC.

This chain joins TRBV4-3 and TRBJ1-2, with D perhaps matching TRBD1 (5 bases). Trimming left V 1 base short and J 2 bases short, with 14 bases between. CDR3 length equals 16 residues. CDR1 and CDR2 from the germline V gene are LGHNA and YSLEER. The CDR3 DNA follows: TGCGCCAGCAGCCAAGGCAGGATGGGGCAAAACTATGGCTACACCTTC. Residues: CASSQGRMGQNYGYTF.

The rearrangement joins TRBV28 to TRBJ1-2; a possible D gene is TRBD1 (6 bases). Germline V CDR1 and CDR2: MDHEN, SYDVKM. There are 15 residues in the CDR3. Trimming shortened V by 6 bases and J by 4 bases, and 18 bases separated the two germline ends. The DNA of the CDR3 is TGTGCCAGCAGGTGGGGTACAGGGATCAGCTATGGCTACACCTTC. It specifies CASRWGTGISYGYTF.

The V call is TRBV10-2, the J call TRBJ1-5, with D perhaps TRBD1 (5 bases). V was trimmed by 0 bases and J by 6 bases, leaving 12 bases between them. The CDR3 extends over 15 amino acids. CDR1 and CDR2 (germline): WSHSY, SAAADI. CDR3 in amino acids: CASSESGGSAQPQHF. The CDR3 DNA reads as TGCGCCAGCAGTGAGTCGGGGGGGTCCGCTCAGCCCCAGCATTTT.

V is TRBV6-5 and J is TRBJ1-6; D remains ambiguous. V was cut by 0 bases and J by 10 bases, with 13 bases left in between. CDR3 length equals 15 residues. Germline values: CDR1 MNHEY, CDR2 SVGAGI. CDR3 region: CASSYSTSGRSPLHF. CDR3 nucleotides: TGTGCCAGCAGTTACTCCACGAGCGGCCGCTCACCCCTCCACTTT.

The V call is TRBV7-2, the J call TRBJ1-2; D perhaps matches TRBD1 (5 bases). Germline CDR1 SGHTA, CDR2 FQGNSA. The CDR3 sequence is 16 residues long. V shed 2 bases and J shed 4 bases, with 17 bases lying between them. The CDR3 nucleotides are TGTGCCAGCAGCTTAACGTCGGGGGGGGACGGCTATGGCTACACCTTC. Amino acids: CASSLTSGGDGYGYTF.

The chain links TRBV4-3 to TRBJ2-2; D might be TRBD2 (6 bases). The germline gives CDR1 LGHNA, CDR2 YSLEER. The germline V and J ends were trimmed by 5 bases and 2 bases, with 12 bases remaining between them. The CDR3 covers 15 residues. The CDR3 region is CASSKSGLNTGELFF. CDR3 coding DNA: TGCGCCAGCAGCAAGAGCGGGCTTAACACCGGGGAGCTGTTTTTT.

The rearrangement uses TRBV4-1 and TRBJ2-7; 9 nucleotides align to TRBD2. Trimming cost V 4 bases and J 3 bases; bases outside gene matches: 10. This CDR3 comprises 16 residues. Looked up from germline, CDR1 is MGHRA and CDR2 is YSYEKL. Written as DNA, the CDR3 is TGCGCCAGCAGCCTTCAAGGGGGACTAGCAGGCTACGAGCAGTACTTC. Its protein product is CASSLQGGLAGYEQYF.